Sequencing of this TCR beta chain was carried out in a study of T cells in Graves' hyperthyroidism and ophthalmopathy. General observations from the study: The majority of expanded thyroid clonotypes above 0.001 also appeared in blood. Ophthalmopathy was predicted by the model a median of 6.5 months ahead of onset. In simple terms, a model built on 13 V-J features told ophthalmopathy apart from stable hyperthyroidism.

There were TCR beta CDR3 regions amplified from RNA transcripts. A first-round RT-PCR of the TCR CDR3 used the HTBI primer set. From the multiplex PCR reads, TCRdb called clonotypes with MiXCR, one entry per CDR3 protein. The sample comprises around 500,000 distinct CDR3 sequences, approximately 15% of which are singletons, and around 13% rests with the top ten. This clonotype has a count of ten or more. No antigen is known for it. Germline CDR1 and CDR2: DFQATT and SNEGSKA (reference sequence). The CDR3 spans 12 residues. This sample holds PBMCs from around 9.9 ml fresh peripheral blood. The specimen sequenced was blood. The chain employs TRBV20-1 and TRBJ2-7; the match to TRBD1 covers 8 bases. This receptor was taken from a woman aged 40 to 50 with Graves' hyperthyroidism. CDR3 nucleotide sequence: TGCAGAGCGGACAGGGATTCCTACGAGCAGTACTTC. This encodes CRADRDSYEQYF.